This is a list of T cell receptor beta chains from one sample in a study of T cell responses to AZD1222 COVID-19 vaccine. TCRdb keeps only in-frame clones here, not all; method: immunoSEQ multiplex PCR. The sample holds around 130,000 clones, approximately 83% seen once. Sequences were derived from peripheral blood, sampled on day 0 of AZD1222 vaccination. Every receptor here comes from an adult in good health. The CDR3 runs from the conserved cysteine through the conserved F or W. The D gene is left open where the match is weak. The listing skips clone size in some rows; elsewhere it reads once, few, many or a size class.

J gene: TRBJ2-7; D gene: NA; V gene: TRBV4-1; clone size: NA; CDR3 DNA: TGCGCCAGCAGCCAGGGACAAGCCTACGAGCAGTACTTC; CDR3 protein: CASSQGQAYEQYF
J gene: TRBJ1-2; D gene: TRBD1; V gene: TRBV27; clone size: NA; CDR3 DNA: TGTGCCACCCGCCCCGCCCGGACAGGGTTTGGGTATGGCTACACCTTC; CDR3 protein: CATRPARTGFGYGYTF
J gene: TRBJ2-7; D gene: NA; V gene: TRBV6-5; clone size: NA; CDR3 DNA: TGTGCCAGCAGTATCCGCTGGGAAGGAACCTACGAGCAGTACTTC; CDR3 protein: CASSIRWEGTYEQYF
J gene: TRBJ1-1; D gene: NA; V gene: TRBV25-1; clone size: NA; CDR3 DNA: TGTGCCAGCAGTGTATCAGGGTACACTGAAGCTTTCTTT; CDR3 protein: CASSVSGYTEAFF
J gene: TRBJ1-6; D gene: TRBD1; V gene: TRBV9; clone size: NA; CDR3 DNA: TGTGCCAGCAGCGCGGGGACAGGGATATGGAATTCACCCCTCCACTTT; CDR3 protein: CASSAGTGIWNSPLHF
J gene: TRBJ2-7; D gene: NA; V gene: TRBV5-1; clone size: NA; CDR3 DNA: TGCGCCAGCAGCTTGGCCGGAGGGACCCTCTCCTACGAGCAGTACTTC; CDR3 protein: CASSLAGGTLSYEQYF
J gene: TRBJ1-5; D gene: NA; V gene: TRBV7-8; clone size: NA; CDR3 DNA: TGTGCCAGCAGCTTAGCGGTGCAAGGGCGTCAGCCCCAGCATTTT; CDR3 protein: CASSLAVQGRQPQHF
J gene: TRBJ2-6; D gene: TRBD2; V gene: TRBV7-9; clone size: NA; CDR3 DNA: TGTGCCAGCAGCTTCTTACGGGAGGCTGGGGCCAACGTCCTGACTTTC; CDR3 protein: CASSFLREAGANVLTF
J gene: TRBJ2-7; D gene: NA; V gene: TRBV19; clone size: NA; CDR3 DNA: TGTGCCAGTAGTTTCGAGGGGGTAGGCTACGAGCAGTACTTC; CDR3 protein: CASSFEGVGYEQYF
J gene: TRBJ2-2; D gene: NA; V gene: TRBV10-3; clone size: NA; CDR3 DNA: TGTGCCATCAGTGCCAAGGAGACCACCGGGGAGCTGTTTTTT; CDR3 protein: CAISAKETTGELFF
J gene: TRBJ1-5; D gene: NA; V gene: TRBV11-3; clone size: few; CDR3 DNA: TGTGCCAGCAGCTTAGATAGTAGGAGCAATCAGCCCCAGCATTTT; CDR3 protein: CASSLDSRSNQPQHF
J gene: TRBJ2-3; D gene: NA; V gene: TRBV24-1; clone size: NA; CDR3 DNA: TGTGCCACCAGTGATTGGGCCCTCGCAGATACGCAGTATTTT; CDR3 protein: CATSDWALADTQYF
J gene: TRBJ1-1; D gene: NA; V gene: TRBV19; clone size: NA; CDR3 DNA: TGTGCCAGTAGGAAACGGGGCGAAAACACTGAAGCTTTCTTT; CDR3 protein: CASRKRGENTEAFF
J gene: TRBJ1-1; D gene: NA; V gene: TRBV29-1; clone size: NA; CDR3 DNA: TGCAGCGTTGTCCCTGAAGCTTTCTTT; CDR3 protein: CSVVPEAFF
J gene: TRBJ2-3; D gene: NA; V gene: TRBV3-1/TRBV3-2; clone size: once; CDR3 DNA: TGTGCCAGCAAGGCAACTAGCCATGGGACTAGCACAGATACGCAGTATTTT; CDR3 protein: CASKATSHGTSTDTQYF
J gene: TRBJ2-3; D gene: NA; V gene: TRBV11-2; clone size: NA; CDR3 DNA: TGTGCCAGCAGCTTGGCGAATACGCAGTATTTT; CDR3 protein: CASSLANTQYF
J gene: TRBJ2-7; D gene: NA; V gene: TRBV9; clone size: NA; CDR3 DNA: TGTGCCAGCAGCTCCAATAGGACATCACGGCCTAGCTCCTACGAGCAGTACTTC; CDR3 protein: CASSSNRTSRPSSYEQYF
J gene: TRBJ2-1; D gene: NA; V gene: TRBV9; clone size: NA; CDR3 DNA: TGTGCCAGCAGCGGCCACGCGAGGGGTATCTACAATGAGCAGTTCTTC; CDR3 protein: CASSGHARGIYNEQFF
J gene: TRBJ1-5; D gene: NA; V gene: TRBV6-5; clone size: NA; CDR3 DNA: TGTGCCAGCAGTTTGAGTCAGAAGGGCGATCAGCCCCAGCATTTT; CDR3 protein: CASSLSQKGDQPQHF
J gene: TRBJ1-2; D gene: NA; V gene: TRBV2; clone size: NA; CDR3 DNA: TGTGCCAGCAGTGGGGCGGGGACTAACTATGGCTACACCTTC; CDR3 protein: CASSGAGTNYGYTF
J gene: TRBJ1-2; D gene: NA; V gene: TRBV14; clone size: NA; CDR3 DNA: TGTGCCAGCAGCCAAGAATGGTCCGGAGCGGGCTACACCTTC; CDR3 protein: CASSQEWSGAGYTF
J gene: TRBJ1-5; D gene: NA; V gene: TRBV7-9; clone size: NA; CDR3 DNA: TGTGCCAGCACTAGGACAGACCGTAGCAATCAGCCCCAGCATTTT; CDR3 protein: CASTRTDRSNQPQHF
J gene: TRBJ2-3; D gene: NA; V gene: TRBV6-2/TRBV6-3; clone size: NA; CDR3 DNA: TGTGCCAGCAGCCGCGGGACTTTTGGAGATACGCAGTATTTT; CDR3 protein: CASSRGTFGDTQYF
J gene: TRBJ1-2; D gene: NA; V gene: TRBV6-5; clone size: NA; CDR3 DNA: TGTGCCAGCAGTTACGGGGCGGACTATGGCTACACCTTC; CDR3 protein: CASSYGADYGYTF
J gene: TRBJ2-5; D gene: NA; V gene: TRBV4-1; clone size: NA; CDR3 DNA: TGCGCCAGCAGCCCTACAGGGTCGGGGGAGACCCAGTACTTC; CDR3 protein: CASSPTGSGETQYF
J gene: TRBJ1-2; D gene: NA; V gene: TRBV4-1; clone size: NA; CDR3 DNA: TGCGCCAGCAGCCAAGAGGGCTATGGCTACACCTTC; CDR3 protein: CASSQEGYGYTF
J gene: TRBJ1-2; D gene: NA; V gene: TRBV7-9; clone size: NA; CDR3 DNA: TGTGCCAGCAGTCCCGACAGGAGGTATGGCTACACCTTC; CDR3 protein: CASSPDRRYGYTF
J gene: TRBJ2-5; D gene: NA; V gene: TRBV19; clone size: NA; CDR3 DNA: TGTGCCAGCCGCCGGCGGAAAGAGACCCAGTACTTC; CDR3 protein: CASRRRKETQYF